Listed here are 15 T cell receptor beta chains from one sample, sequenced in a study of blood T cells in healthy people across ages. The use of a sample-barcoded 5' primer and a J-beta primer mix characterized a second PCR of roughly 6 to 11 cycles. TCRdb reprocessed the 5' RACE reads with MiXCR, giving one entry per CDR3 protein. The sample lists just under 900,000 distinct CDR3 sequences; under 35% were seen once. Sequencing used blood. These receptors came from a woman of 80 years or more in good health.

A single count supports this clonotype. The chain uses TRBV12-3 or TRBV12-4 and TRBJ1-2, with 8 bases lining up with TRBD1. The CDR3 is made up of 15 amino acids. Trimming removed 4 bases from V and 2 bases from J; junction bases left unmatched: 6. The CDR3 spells CASSYTGTGNYGYTF. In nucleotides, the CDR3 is TGTGCCAGCAGTTACACCGGGACAGGCAACTATGGCTACACCTTC.

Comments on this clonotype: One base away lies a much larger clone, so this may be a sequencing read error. As DNA, the CDR3 is TGCAGTGTGATGACAGGGCGGGCGGGGCATGGCTACACCTTC. This encodes CSVMTGRAGHGYTF. This chain links TRBV20-1 with TRBJ1-2; TRBD1 matches at 7 bases. The CDR3 extends over 14 amino acids. CDR1 and CDR2 from the germline V gene are DFQATT and SNEGSKA (reference sequence). The V gene end was trimmed by 7 bases and the J gene end by 6 bases; junction bases not matched to a gene: 14.

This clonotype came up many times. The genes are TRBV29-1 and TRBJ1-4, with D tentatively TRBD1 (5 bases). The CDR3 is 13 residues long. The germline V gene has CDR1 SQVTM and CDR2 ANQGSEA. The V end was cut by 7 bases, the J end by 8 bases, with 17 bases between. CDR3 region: CSAQSAQGEKLFF. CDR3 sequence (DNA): TGCAGCGCCCAGTCCGCCCAGGGCGAAAAACTGTTTTTT.

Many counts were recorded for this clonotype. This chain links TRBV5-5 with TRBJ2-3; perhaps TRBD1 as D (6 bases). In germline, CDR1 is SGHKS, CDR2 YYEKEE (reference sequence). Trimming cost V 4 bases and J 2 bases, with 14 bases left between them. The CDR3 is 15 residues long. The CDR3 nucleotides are TGTGCCAGCAGCAATTCGGGACACCTCACAGATACGCAGTATTTT. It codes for CASSNSGHLTDTQYF. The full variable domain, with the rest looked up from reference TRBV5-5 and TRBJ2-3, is DAGVTQSPTHLIKTRGQQVTLRCSPISGHKSVSWYQQVLGQGPQFIFQYYEKEERGRGNFPDRFSARQFPNYSSELNVNALLLGDSALYLCASSNSGHLTDTQYFGPGTRLTVL.

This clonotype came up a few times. This CDR3 is CASSSDRAGSPLHF. CDR3 in DNA: TGTGCCAGCAGCTCCGACAGGGCCGGATCACCCCTCCACTTT. This chain links TRBV7-2 with TRBJ1-6; 7 bases agree with TRBD1. CDR3 length equals 14 residues. The V gene's germline CDR1 is SGHTA and CDR2 FQGNSA. With V trimmed by 4 bases and J by 10 bases, 7 bases remained unmatched.

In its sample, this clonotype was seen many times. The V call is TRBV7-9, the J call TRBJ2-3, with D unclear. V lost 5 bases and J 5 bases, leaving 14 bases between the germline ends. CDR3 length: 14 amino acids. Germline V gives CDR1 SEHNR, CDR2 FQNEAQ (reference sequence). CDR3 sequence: CASSLLSRLDTQYF. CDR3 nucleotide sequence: TGTGCCAGCAGCCTGCTATCTAGGCTAGATACGCAGTATTTT.

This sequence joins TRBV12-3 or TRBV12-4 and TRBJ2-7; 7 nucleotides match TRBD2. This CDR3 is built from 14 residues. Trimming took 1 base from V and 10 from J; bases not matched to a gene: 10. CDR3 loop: CASSLGGGGGNQYF. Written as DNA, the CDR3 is TGTGCCAGCAGTTTAGGGGGCGGGGGTGGGAATCAGTACTTC.

The CDR3 coding sequence is TGTGCCAGCAGTTTAATAGAGGGGGAGCAGTACTTC. It encodes CASSLIEGEQYF. The genes are TRBV11-2 and TRBJ2-7, with D perhaps TRBD1 or TRBD2 (5 bases each). The CDR3 covers 12 residues. Germline values: CDR1 SGHAT, CDR2 FQNNGV. Trimming stripped 6 bases from V and 7 bases from J, with 13 bases between.

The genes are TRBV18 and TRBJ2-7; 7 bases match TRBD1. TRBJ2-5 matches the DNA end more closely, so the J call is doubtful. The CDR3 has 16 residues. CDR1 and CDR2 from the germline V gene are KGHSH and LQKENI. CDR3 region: CASSPRTGVQRETQYF. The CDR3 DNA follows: TGTGCCAGCTCACCACGGACAGGCGTGCAAAGGGAGACCCAGTACTTC.

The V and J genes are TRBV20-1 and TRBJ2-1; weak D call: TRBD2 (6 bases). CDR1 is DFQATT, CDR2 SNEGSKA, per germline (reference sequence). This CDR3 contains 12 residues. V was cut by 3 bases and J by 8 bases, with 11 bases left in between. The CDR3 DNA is TGCAGTGCTAGGCGGGGACTGGATGAGCAGTTCTTC. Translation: CSARRGLDEQFF.

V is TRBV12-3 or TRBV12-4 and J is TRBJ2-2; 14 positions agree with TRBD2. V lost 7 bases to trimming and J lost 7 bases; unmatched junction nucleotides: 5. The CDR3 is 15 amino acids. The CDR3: CASTPGLAGVGELFF. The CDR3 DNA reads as TGTGCCAGCACCCCGGGACTAGCGGGGGTCGGGGAGCTGTTTTTT.

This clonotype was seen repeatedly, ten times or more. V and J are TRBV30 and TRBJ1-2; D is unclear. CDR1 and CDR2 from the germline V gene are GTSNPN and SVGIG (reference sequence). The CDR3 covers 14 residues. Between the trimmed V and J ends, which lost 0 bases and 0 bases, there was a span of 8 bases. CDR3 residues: CAWSVQTANYGYTF. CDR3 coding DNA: TGTGCCTGGAGTGTACAAACAGCTAACTATGGCTACACCTTC. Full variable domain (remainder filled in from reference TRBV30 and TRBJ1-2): SQTIHQWPATLVQPVGSPLSLECTVEGTSNPNLYWYRQAAGRGLQLLFYSVGIGQISSEVPQNLSASRPQDRQFILSSKKLLLSDSGFYLCAWSVQTANYGYTFGSGTRLTVV.

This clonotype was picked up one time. The CDR3 sequence is CATSDKGGWGNQPQHF. The CDR3 DNA is TGTGCCACCAGTGACAAAGGGGGCTGGGGCAATCAGCCCCAGCATTTT. The chain links TRBV24-1 to TRBJ1-5; TRBD1 aligns across 7 bases. V lost 4 bases, J lost 2 bases, and 7 bases stayed unmatched. The CDR3 totals 16 residues. Germline lookup yields CDR1 KGHDR and CDR2 SFDVKD.

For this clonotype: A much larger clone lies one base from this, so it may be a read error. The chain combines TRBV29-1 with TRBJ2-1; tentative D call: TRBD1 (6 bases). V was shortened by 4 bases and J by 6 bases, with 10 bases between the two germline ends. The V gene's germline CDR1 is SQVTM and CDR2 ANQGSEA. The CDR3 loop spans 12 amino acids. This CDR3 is CSVAKTGNEQFF. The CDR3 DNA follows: TGCAGCGTTGCTAAGACAGGCAATGAGCAGTTCTTC.

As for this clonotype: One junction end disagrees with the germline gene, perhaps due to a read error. The CDR3: CASSPTVTADAQYF. In DNA, the CDR3 is TGTGCCAGCAGTCCCACAGTTACCGCAGATGCGCAATATTTT. The V gene is TRBV12-3 or TRBV12-4, the J gene TRBJ2-3; D unclear. CDR3 length equals 14 residues.